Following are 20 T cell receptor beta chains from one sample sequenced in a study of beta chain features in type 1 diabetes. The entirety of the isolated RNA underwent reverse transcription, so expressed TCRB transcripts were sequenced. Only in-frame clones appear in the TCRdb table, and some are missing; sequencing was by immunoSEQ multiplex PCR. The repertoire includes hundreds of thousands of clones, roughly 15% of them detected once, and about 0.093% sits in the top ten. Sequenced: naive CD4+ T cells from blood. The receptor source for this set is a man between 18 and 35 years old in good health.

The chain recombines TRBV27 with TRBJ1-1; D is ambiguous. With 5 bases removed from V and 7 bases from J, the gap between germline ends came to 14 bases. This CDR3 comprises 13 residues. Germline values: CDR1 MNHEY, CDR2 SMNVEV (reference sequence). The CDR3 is CASSPLGRGEAFF. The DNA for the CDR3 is TGTGCCAGCAGTCCACTCGGACGAGGTGAAGCTTTCTTT.

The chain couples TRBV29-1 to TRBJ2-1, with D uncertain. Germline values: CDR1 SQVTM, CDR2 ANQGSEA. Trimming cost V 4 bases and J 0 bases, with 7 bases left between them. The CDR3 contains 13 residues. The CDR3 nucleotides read TGCAGCGTTGTCCCGAGCTCCTACAATGAGCAGTTCTTC. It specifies CSVVPSSYNEQFF.

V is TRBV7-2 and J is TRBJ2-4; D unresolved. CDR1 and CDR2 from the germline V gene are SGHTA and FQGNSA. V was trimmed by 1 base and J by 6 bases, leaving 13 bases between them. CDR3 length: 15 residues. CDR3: CASSLGGGRTNIQYF. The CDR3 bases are TGTGCCAGCAGCTTAGGAGGTGGACGAACAAACATTCAGTACTTC.

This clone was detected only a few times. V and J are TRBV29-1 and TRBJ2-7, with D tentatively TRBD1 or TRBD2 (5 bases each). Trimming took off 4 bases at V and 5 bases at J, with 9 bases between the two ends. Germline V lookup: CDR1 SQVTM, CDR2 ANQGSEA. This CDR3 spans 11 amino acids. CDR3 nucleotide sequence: TGCAGCGTTGCTTGGGACCACGAGCAGTACTTC. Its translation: CSVAWDHEQYF.

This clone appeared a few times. CDR3 loop: CAISPSGPTDTQYF. The CDR3 coding sequence is TGTGCCATCAGTCCTAGCGGCCCCACAGATACGCAGTATTTT. The chain combines TRBV10-3 with TRBJ2-3; 7 bases match TRBD2. Trimming removed 5 bases from V and 2 bases from J; junction bases left unmatched: 4. CDR3 length: 14 amino acids. Per germline, CDR1 ENHRY and CDR2 SYGVKD.

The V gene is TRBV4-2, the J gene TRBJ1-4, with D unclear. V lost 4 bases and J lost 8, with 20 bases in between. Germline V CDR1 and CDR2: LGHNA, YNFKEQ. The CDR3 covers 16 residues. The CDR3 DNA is TGTGCCAGCAGCCCAAGGGATGGGCAGGTTGGGGAAAAACTGTTTTTT. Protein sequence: CASSPRDGQVGEKLFF.

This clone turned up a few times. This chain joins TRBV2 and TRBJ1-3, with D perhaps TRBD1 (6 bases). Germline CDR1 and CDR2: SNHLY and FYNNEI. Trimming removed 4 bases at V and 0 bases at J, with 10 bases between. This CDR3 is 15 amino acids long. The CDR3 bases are TGTGCCAGCAGTGGCCAGGGGCTCTCTGGAAACACCATATATTTT. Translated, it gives CASSGQGLSGNTIYF. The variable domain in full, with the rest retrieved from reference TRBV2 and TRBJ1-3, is EPEVTQTPSHQVTQMGQEVILRCVPISNHLYFYWYRQILGQKVEFLVSFYNNEISEKSEIFDDQFSVERPDGSNFTLKIRSTKLEDSAMYFCASSGQGLSGNTIYFGEGSWLTVV.

CDR3 in amino acids: CASSPQTGSSTDTQYF. The DNA of the CDR3 is TGTGCCAGCAGCCCCCAGACAGGTTCTAGCACAGATACGCAGTATTTT. V usage is TRBV7-3 and J usage is TRBJ2-3, with D maybe TRBD1 (6 bases). The germline V gene has CDR1 SGHTA and CDR2 FQGTGA. The CDR3 extends over 16 amino acids. The V end lost 5 bases, the J end lost 0 bases, and 15 bases lay between the germline ends. Looking up the rest from reference TRBV7-3 and TRBJ2-3 gives the full variable domain: GAGVSQTPSNKVTEKGKYVELRCDPISGHTALYWYRQSLGQGPEFLIYFQGTGAADDSGLPNDRFFAVRPEGSVSTLKIQRTERGDSAVYLCASSPQTGSSTDTQYFGPGTRLTVL.

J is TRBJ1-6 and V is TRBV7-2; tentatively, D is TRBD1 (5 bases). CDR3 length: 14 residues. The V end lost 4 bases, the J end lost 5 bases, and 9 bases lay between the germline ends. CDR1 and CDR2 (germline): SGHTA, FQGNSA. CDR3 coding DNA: TGTGCCAGCAGCTCTCAGGGCAATAATTCACCCCTCCACTTT. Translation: CASSSQGNNSPLHF.

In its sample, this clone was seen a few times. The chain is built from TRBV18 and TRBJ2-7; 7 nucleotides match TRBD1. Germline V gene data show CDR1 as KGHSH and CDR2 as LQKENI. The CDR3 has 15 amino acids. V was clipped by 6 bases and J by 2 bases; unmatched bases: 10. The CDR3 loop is CASSPTGDSPYEQYF. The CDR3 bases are TGTGCCAGCTCGCCGACCGGGGACAGCCCCTACGAGCAGTACTTC.

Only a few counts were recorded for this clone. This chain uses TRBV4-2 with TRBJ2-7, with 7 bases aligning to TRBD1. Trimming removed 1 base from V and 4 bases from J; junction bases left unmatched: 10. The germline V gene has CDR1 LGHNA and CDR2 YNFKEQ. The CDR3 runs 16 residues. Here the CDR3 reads CASSQVPGQESYEQYF. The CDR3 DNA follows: TGTGCCAGCAGCCAAGTTCCAGGACAGGAGTCTTACGAGCAGTACTTC.

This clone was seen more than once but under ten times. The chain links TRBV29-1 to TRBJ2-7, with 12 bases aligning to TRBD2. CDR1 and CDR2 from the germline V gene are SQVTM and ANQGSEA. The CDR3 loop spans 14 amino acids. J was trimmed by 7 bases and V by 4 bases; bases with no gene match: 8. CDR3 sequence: CSVAPSGGAREQYF. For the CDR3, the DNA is TGCAGCGTTGCGCCTAGCGGGGGGGCCCGGGAGCAGTACTTC.

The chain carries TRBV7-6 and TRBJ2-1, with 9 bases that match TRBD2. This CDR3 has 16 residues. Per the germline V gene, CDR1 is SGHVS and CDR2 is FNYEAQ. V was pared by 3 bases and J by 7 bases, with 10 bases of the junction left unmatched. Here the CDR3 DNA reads TGTGCCAGCAGCTTCCTAGCGGGAAGTTCTCTGAATGAGCAGTTCTTC. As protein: CASSFLAGSSLNEQFF.

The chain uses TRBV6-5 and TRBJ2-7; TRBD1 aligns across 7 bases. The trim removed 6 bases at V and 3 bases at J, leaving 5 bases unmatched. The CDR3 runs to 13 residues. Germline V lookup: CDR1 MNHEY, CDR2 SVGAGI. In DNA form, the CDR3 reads TGTGCCAGCAGAAAAGGGACAGTCTACGAGCAGTACTTC. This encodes CASRKGTVYEQYF.

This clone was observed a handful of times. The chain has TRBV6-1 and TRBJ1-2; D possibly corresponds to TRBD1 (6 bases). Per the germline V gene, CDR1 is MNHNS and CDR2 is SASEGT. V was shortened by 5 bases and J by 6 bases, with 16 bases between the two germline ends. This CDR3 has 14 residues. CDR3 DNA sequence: TGTGCCAGCAGTTCCCCGACAGGAGGGAATGGCTACACCTTC. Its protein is CASSSPTGGNGYTF.

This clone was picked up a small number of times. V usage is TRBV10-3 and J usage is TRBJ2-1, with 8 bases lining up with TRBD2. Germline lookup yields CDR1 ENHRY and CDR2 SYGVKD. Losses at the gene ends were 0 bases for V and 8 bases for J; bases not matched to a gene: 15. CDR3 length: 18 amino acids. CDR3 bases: TGTGCCATCAGTGAGTCGTTAGGGAAAGCGGGAGCAGTCGATGAGCAGTTCTTC. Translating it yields CAISESLGKAGAVDEQFF.

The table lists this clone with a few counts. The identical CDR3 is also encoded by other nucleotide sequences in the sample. The CDR3 sequence is CASSLGGLSTDTQYF. For the CDR3, the DNA is TGTGCCAGCAGCTTGGGCGGTCTAAGCACAGATACGCAGTATTTT. The V and J genes are TRBV5-4 and TRBJ2-3, with no clear D. With 0 bases removed from V and 0 bases from J, the gap between germline ends came to 8 bases. The germline gives CDR1 SGHNT, CDR2 YYREEE (reference sequence). The CDR3 is 15 amino acids.

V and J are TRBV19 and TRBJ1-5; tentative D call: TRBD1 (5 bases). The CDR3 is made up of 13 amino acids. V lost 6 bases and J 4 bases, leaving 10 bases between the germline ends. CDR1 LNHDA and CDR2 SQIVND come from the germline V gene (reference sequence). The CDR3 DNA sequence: TGTGCCAGTAGGGTGGGACGGAATCAGCCCCAGCATTTT. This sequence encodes CASRVGRNQPQHF.

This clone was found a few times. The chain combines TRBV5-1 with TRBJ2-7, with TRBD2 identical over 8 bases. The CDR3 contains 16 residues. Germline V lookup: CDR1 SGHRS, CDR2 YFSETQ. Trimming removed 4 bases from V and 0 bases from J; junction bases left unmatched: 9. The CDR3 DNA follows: TGCGCCAGCAGCACTGCCCCGCTAGCGGGCTCCTACGAGCAGTACTTC. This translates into CASSTAPLAGSYEQYF.

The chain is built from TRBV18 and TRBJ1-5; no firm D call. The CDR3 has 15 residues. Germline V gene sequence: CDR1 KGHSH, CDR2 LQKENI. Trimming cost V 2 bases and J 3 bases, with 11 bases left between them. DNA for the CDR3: TGTGCCAGCTCACCAGACGGGAGAAACAATCAGCCCCAGCATTTT. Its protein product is CASSPDGRNNQPQHF.